This is a list of T cell receptor beta chains from one sample in a study of beta chain features in type 1 diabetes. Assay: immunoSEQ multiplex PCR; the TCRdb copy retains only in-frame clones and omits some. The table lists around 430,000 clones, around 30% of them singletons. The material sequenced was naive CD4+ T cells from blood. The receptors shown here come from a young man in good health. Both conserved end residues are part of each CDR3. The D gene is left open where the match is weak. Part of the rows lack a size; the others show once, few, many or a class for expanded clones.

abundance: NA
j_gene: TRBJ2-7
d_gene: NA
v_gene: TRBV5-1
CDR3aa: CASSPRPSYEQYF
CDR3nt: TGCGCCAGCAGCCCTCGGCCTTCCTACGAGCAGTACTTC

abundance: few
j_gene: TRBJ2-1
d_gene: TRBD2
v_gene: TRBV27
CDR3aa: CASSSGLANEQFF
CDR3nt: TGTGCCAGCAGCTCGGGACTAGCCAATGAGCAGTTCTTC

abundance: NA
j_gene: TRBJ2-7
d_gene: NA
v_gene: TRBV29-1
CDR3aa: CSVADTTYEQYF
CDR3nt: TGCAGCGTTGCCGACACCACCTACGAGCAGTACTTC

abundance: NA
j_gene: TRBJ1-4
d_gene: NA
v_gene: TRBV30
CDR3aa: CAWSAGTANEKLFF
CDR3nt: TGTGCCTGGAGCGCCGGGACGGCGAATGAAAAACTGTTTTTT

abundance: NA
j_gene: TRBJ2-5
d_gene: TRBD2
v_gene: TRBV9
CDR3aa: CASSVNGSGLQETQYF
CDR3nt: TGTGCCAGCAGCGTAAACGGTAGCGGGCTACAAGAGACCCAGTACTTC

abundance: few
j_gene: TRBJ1-2
d_gene: NA
v_gene: TRBV30
CDR3aa: CAWSVRGYGYTF
CDR3nt: TGTGCCTGGAGTGTACGAGGCTATGGCTACACCTTC

abundance: NA
j_gene: TRBJ1-5
d_gene: NA
v_gene: TRBV30
CDR3aa: CAWSLGNQPQHF
CDR3nt: TGTGCCTGGAGTTTGGGCAATCAGCCCCAGCATTTT

abundance: NA
j_gene: TRBJ2-1
d_gene: NA
v_gene: TRBV30
CDR3aa: CAWSRDFSYNEQFF
CDR3nt: TGTGCCTGGAGTCGGGATTTCTCCTACAATGAGCAGTTCTTC

abundance: NA
j_gene: TRBJ1-5
d_gene: NA
v_gene: TRBV6-5
CDR3aa: CASSKNGGNRPQHF
CDR3nt: TGTGCCAGCAGCAAAAACGGAGGGAACCGGCCCCAGCATTTT

abundance: NA
j_gene: TRBJ2-2
d_gene: TRBD2
v_gene: TRBV9
CDR3aa: CASSVRLAAENTGELFF
CDR3nt: TGTGCCAGCAGCGTCCGACTAGCAGCCGAAAACACCGGGGAGCTGTTTTTT

abundance: few
j_gene: TRBJ2-7
d_gene: NA
v_gene: TRBV7-9
CDR3aa: CASSLVGVGSTTYEQYF
CDR3nt: TGTGCCAGCAGCTTAGTCGGGGTAGGGAGTACGACCTACGAGCAGTACTTC

abundance: NA
j_gene: TRBJ2-1
d_gene: NA
v_gene: TRBV7-9
CDR3aa: CASSPPGDEQFF
CDR3nt: TGTGCCAGCAGCCCGCCAGGCGATGAGCAGTTCTTC

abundance: few
j_gene: TRBJ2-7
d_gene: NA
v_gene: TRBV28
CDR3aa: CASSPRAGAHEQYF
CDR3nt: TGTGCCAGCAGTCCAAGGGCGGGGGCCCACGAGCAGTACTTC

abundance: NA
j_gene: TRBJ2-1
d_gene: NA
v_gene: TRBV10-3
CDR3aa: CATWKGDFSYNEQFF
CDR3nt: TGTGCCACCTGGAAGGGGGATTTCTCCTACAATGAGCAGTTCTTC

abundance: NA
j_gene: TRBJ2-1
d_gene: TRBD2
v_gene: TRBV9
CDR3aa: CASSGIAGGSPLYNEQFF
CDR3nt: TGTGCCAGCAGCGGAATAGCGGGAGGGTCCCCCCTTTACAATGAGCAGTTCTTC

abundance: NA
j_gene: TRBJ2-7
d_gene: NA
v_gene: TRBV7-2
CDR3aa: CASSLSGTGPYEQYF
CDR3nt: TGTGCCAGCAGTCTCTCCGGGACTGGGCCCTACGAGCAGTACTTC

abundance: few
j_gene: TRBJ2-3
d_gene: NA
v_gene: TRBV6-5
CDR3aa: CASSYSIEDTQYF
CDR3nt: TGTGCCAGCAGTTACTCGATTGAAGATACGCAGTATTTT

abundance: few
j_gene: TRBJ1-2
d_gene: TRBD1
v_gene: TRBV4-1
CDR3aa: CASSPFDIRDRVGGYTF
CDR3nt: TGCGCCAGCAGCCCGTTCGATATACGGGACAGGGTTGGTGGCTACACCTTC

abundance: NA
j_gene: TRBJ2-7
d_gene: NA
v_gene: TRBV28
CDR3aa: CASLPPGGGYEQYF
CDR3nt: TGTGCCAGTCTTCCACCAGGTGGGGGCTACGAGCAGTACTTC

abundance: few
j_gene: TRBJ2-3
d_gene: NA
v_gene: TRBV4-1
CDR3aa: CASSQGGRGADTQYF
CDR3nt: TGCGCCAGCAGCCAAGGAGGCAGGGGGGCAGATACGCAGTATTTT

abundance: NA
j_gene: TRBJ2-3
d_gene: NA
v_gene: TRBV27
CDR3aa: CASSFRLADTQYF
CDR3nt: TGTGCCAGCAGTTTTCGGCTCGCAGATACGCAGTATTTT

abundance: NA
j_gene: TRBJ2-3
d_gene: NA
v_gene: TRBV12-5
CDR3aa: CASGLFPSTDTQYF
CDR3nt: TGTGCTAGTGGTTTGTTCCCTAGCACAGATACGCAGTATTTT

abundance: NA
j_gene: TRBJ2-1
d_gene: NA
v_gene: TRBV4-3
CDR3aa: CASSHSGGSGNEQFF
CDR3nt: TGCGCCAGCAGCCACAGCGGTGGGAGCGGGAATGAGCAGTTCTTC

abundance: NA
j_gene: TRBJ2-3
d_gene: TRBD2
v_gene: TRBV28
CDR3aa: CASSLTGGRAPADTQYF
CDR3nt: TGTGCCAGCAGTTTAACTGGCGGGAGGGCCCCGGCAGATACGCAGTATTTT

abundance: NA
j_gene: TRBJ2-1
d_gene: TRBD1
v_gene: TRBV6-5
CDR3aa: CASSYPGTGNNEQFF
CDR3nt: TGTGCCAGCAGTTACCCCGGGACAGGAAACAATGAGCAGTTCTTC

abundance: NA
j_gene: TRBJ2-3
d_gene: NA
v_gene: TRBV28
CDR3aa: CASAWTALADTQYF
CDR3nt: TGTGCCAGCGCATGGACGGCGTTGGCAGATACGCAGTATTTT

abundance: NA
j_gene: TRBJ2-3
d_gene: TRBD2
v_gene: TRBV7-2
CDR3aa: CASSSASSGLGNTQYF
CDR3nt: TGTGCCAGCAGCTCCGCCTCTAGCGGGCTTGGAAATACGCAGTATTTT

abundance: NA
j_gene: TRBJ1-6
d_gene: NA
v_gene: TRBV7-3
CDR3aa: CASSLTGILGSPLHF
CDR3nt: TGTGCCAGCAGCTTAACAGGGATCCTCGGTTCACCCCTCCACTTT

abundance: NA
j_gene: TRBJ2-6
d_gene: NA
v_gene: TRBV5-4
CDR3aa: CASTGEPYRANVLTF
CDR3nt: TGTGCCAGCACGGGGGAGCCCTATCGGGCCAACGTCCTGACTTTC

abundance: NA
j_gene: TRBJ2-7
d_gene: NA
v_gene: TRBV7-9
CDR3aa: CASSLDQQKQYF
CDR3nt: TGTGCCAGCAGCTTAGACCAACAGAAGCAGTACTTC

abundance: NA
j_gene: TRBJ2-2
d_gene: NA
v_gene: TRBV7-6
CDR3aa: CASSFHGDRELFF
CDR3nt: TGTGCCAGCAGCTTCCACGGGGACCGGGAGCTGTTTTTT

abundance: NA
j_gene: TRBJ1-4
d_gene: NA
v_gene: TRBV30
CDR3aa: CAWSGGWRQPNEKLFF
CDR3nt: TGTGCCTGGAGTGGCGGATGGAGACAGCCTAATGAAAAACTGTTTTTT

abundance: NA
j_gene: TRBJ2-7
d_gene: TRBD2
v_gene: TRBV13
CDR3aa: CASSDRASGRPYEQYF
CDR3nt: TGTGCCAGCAGCGACCGCGCAAGCGGGAGACCCTACGAGCAGTACTTC

abundance: NA
j_gene: TRBJ2-5
d_gene: NA
v_gene: TRBV4-3
CDR3aa: CASSQEVQPRETQYF
CDR3nt: TGCGCCAGCAGCCAAGAAGTGCAACCCCGGGAGACCCAGTACTTC

abundance: NA
j_gene: TRBJ2-5
d_gene: NA
v_gene: TRBV27
CDR3aa: CASSPFWDWHNQETQYF
CDR3nt: TGTGCCAGCAGTCCCTTCTGGGACTGGCATAACCAAGAGACCCAGTACTTC

abundance: NA
j_gene: TRBJ2-3
d_gene: TRBD2
v_gene: TRBV4-3
CDR3aa: CASSRGLAGESDTQYF
CDR3nt: TGCGCCAGCAGCCGCGGACTAGCGGGAGAATCAGATACGCAGTATTTT

abundance: few
j_gene: TRBJ2-1
d_gene: TRBD2
v_gene: TRBV4-3
CDR3aa: CASSQRPPGTSGRYNEQFF
CDR3nt: TGCGCCAGCAGCCAACGACCGCCTGGGACTAGCGGGCGGTACAATGAGCAGTTCTTC

abundance: few
j_gene: TRBJ2-2
d_gene: TRBD2
v_gene: TRBV25-1
CDR3aa: CASSPRPGLAALTELFF
CDR3nt: TGTGCCAGCAGTCCCCGCCCGGGACTAGCGGCCCTTACGGAGCTGTTTTTT

abundance: few
j_gene: TRBJ2-6
d_gene: NA
v_gene: TRBV5-4
CDR3aa: CASSLAGSGANVLTF
CDR3nt: TGTGCCAGCAGCTTGGCCGGGTCTGGGGCCAACGTCCTGACTTTC

abundance: NA
j_gene: TRBJ1-2
d_gene: NA
v_gene: TRBV14
CDR3aa: CASSQQASGYYGYTF
CDR3nt: TGTGCCAGCAGCCAGCAGGCCTCGGGATACTATGGCTACACCTTC

abundance: NA
j_gene: TRBJ1-2
d_gene: NA
v_gene: TRBV28
CDR3aa: CASSWVNYGYTF
CDR3nt: TGTGCCAGCAGCTGGGTCAACTATGGCTACACCTTC

abundance: NA
j_gene: TRBJ1-2
d_gene: NA
v_gene: TRBV28
CDR3aa: CASSLLTPDYGYTF
CDR3nt: TGTGCCAGCAGTTTATTGACACCTGACTATGGCTACACCTTC

abundance: NA
j_gene: TRBJ2-7
d_gene: NA
v_gene: TRBV29-1
CDR3aa: CSVATSGEQYF
CDR3nt: TGCAGCGTTGCGACGTCGGGCGAGCAGTACTTC

abundance: NA
j_gene: TRBJ2-7
d_gene: NA
v_gene: TRBV4-3
CDR3aa: CASSRQGGEQYF
CDR3nt: TGCGCCAGCAGCCGACAGGGAGGCGAGCAGTACTTC

abundance: few
j_gene: TRBJ2-5
d_gene: TRBD1
v_gene: TRBV30
CDR3aa: CAWSKGDRARKETQYF
CDR3nt: TGTGCCTGGAGTAAAGGGGACAGGGCGAGAAAGGAGACCCAGTACTTC

abundance: NA
j_gene: TRBJ1-5
d_gene: NA
v_gene: TRBV30
CDR3aa: CAWSVGAGNQPQHF
CDR3nt: TGTGCCTGGAGTGTGGGGGCAGGCAATCAGCCCCAGCATTTT

abundance: NA
j_gene: TRBJ2-7
d_gene: NA
v_gene: TRBV13
CDR3aa: CASSLDRSYEQYF
CDR3nt: TGTGCCAGCAGCTTAGACCGCTCCTACGAGCAGTACTTC